The present TCR beta chain was sequenced within a study of OX40 agonist ivuxolimab in advanced cancers. Across the whole study: Three patients had partial responses: one hepatocellular carcinoma, two cutaneous melanoma. Points from the study as a whole: Blood T cells, both CD4+ and CD8+, expanded clonally by week 6 at 0.1 to 3.0 mg/kg.

TCRdb's copy holds only in-frame clones and misses some; the assay was immunoSEQ multiplex PCR. The table records roughly 49,000 clones, 84% of them present only once. Notes on this clone: The antigen remains unidentified.

The CDR3 spans 18 residues. Trimming shortened V by 1 base and J by 1 base, and 18 bases separated the two germline ends. Germline CDR1 reads SGHNT; CDR2 reads YYREEE (reference sequence). The clonotype was recovered from an adult with an advanced solid tumor such as melanoma, head and neck, liver or kidney cancer. Specimen: CD4+ or CD8+ T cells sorted from blood, collected in a trial of the OX40 agonist ivuxolimab. The V call is TRBV5-4, the J call TRBJ1-3; possible D gene TRBD1, 6 bases. CDR3 in amino acids: CASSLTPGGPTSGNTIYF. CDR3 DNA sequence: TGTGCCAGCAGCTTGACCCCGGGGGGGCCTACATCTGGAAACACCATATATTTT. The variable domain in full, completed from reference TRBV5-4 and TRBJ1-3, reads ETGVTQSPTHLIKTRGQQVTLRCSSQSGHNTVSWYQQALGQGPQFIFQYYREEENGRGNFPPRFSGLQFPNYSSELNVNALELDDSALYLCASSLTPGGPTSGNTIYFGEGSWLTVV.